A selection of T cell receptor beta chains follows, all from one sample in a study of T-cell memory formation after mild COVID-19. A single record per CDR3 protein comes from TCRdb applying MiXCR to the 5' RACE reads. The sample has roughly 310,000 distinct CDR3 sequences; more than 15% are singletons. Sample: PBMCs or a T cell subset sorted from them (not recorded which). The receptors were sampled from a man between 18 and 29 years old who had mild COVID-19 (a few samples of this study predate the infection). Cell type and time point are not known. Each CDR3 is given without its conserved first and last residue. Each record gives: V gene, D gene, J gene, CDR3 protein. A D gene is named only where the DNA matches it firmly.

v_call: TRBV7-3
d_call: TRBD2
j_call: TRBJ2-1
cdr3_aa: ASSPLAGGFQF

v_call: TRBV6-5
d_call: -
j_call: TRBJ2-2
cdr3_aa: ASSYHQRTGDTGELF

v_call: TRBV18
d_call: -
j_call: TRBJ1-5
cdr3_aa: ASSPSSYAGGNQPQH

v_call: TRBV20-1
d_call: -
j_call: TRBJ2-6
cdr3_aa: SARGYTGANVLT

v_call: TRBV5-1
d_call: TRBD1
j_call: TRBJ2-5
cdr3_aa: ASSLVGTGNWETQY

v_call: TRBV12-3/TRBV12-4
d_call: -
j_call: TRBJ1-2
cdr3_aa: ASTPAGGLYGYT

v_call: TRBV19
d_call: TRBD1
j_call: TRBJ2-2
cdr3_aa: ASSRQGASGELF

v_call: TRBV7-9
d_call: -
j_call: TRBJ2-6
cdr3_aa: ASSLTPDRSLT

v_call: TRBV20-1
d_call: TRBD1
j_call: TRBJ1-1
cdr3_aa: SANPGGISTEAF

v_call: TRBV7-6
d_call: TRBD1
j_call: TRBJ2-3
cdr3_aa: ASSPGTVTDTQY

v_call: TRBV20-1
d_call: -
j_call: TRBJ2-3
cdr3_aa: SAPRVGSTDTQY

v_call: TRBV5-1
d_call: TRBD1
j_call: TRBJ2-5
cdr3_aa: ASSLPDRGQGETQY

v_call: TRBV7-9
d_call: TRBD1
j_call: TRBJ2-2
cdr3_aa: ASSFRGQNTGELF

v_call: TRBV7-3
d_call: -
j_call: TRBJ2-6
cdr3_aa: ASTLVKGDSLSGANVLT

v_call: TRBV11-2
d_call: TRBD2
j_call: TRBJ2-3
cdr3_aa: ASSSRGGGGTDTQY

v_call: TRBV5-1
d_call: -
j_call: TRBJ2-4
cdr3_aa: ASSPSPAKNIQY

v_call: TRBV7-8
d_call: -
j_call: TRBJ2-2
cdr3_aa: ASSAVANTGELF

v_call: TRBV3-1
d_call: TRBD1
j_call: TRBJ2-6
cdr3_aa: ASSAQGSGANVLT

v_call: TRBV10-3
d_call: -
j_call: TRBJ2-3
cdr3_aa: AISESDTDTQY

v_call: TRBV7-2
d_call: TRBD2
j_call: TRBJ2-3
cdr3_aa: ASSPGWRGGGDTQY

v_call: TRBV20-1
d_call: -
j_call: TRBJ1-6
cdr3_aa: SARSENSPLH

v_call: TRBV29-1
d_call: TRBD1
j_call: TRBJ2-2
cdr3_aa: SVSGTGKDTGELF

v_call: TRBV20-1
d_call: -
j_call: TRBJ1-1
cdr3_aa: SAPTGHTEAF

v_call: TRBV6-6
d_call: TRBD1
j_call: TRBJ1-4
cdr3_aa: ASSYLDRGDEKLF

v_call: TRBV4-3
d_call: -
j_call: TRBJ2-4
cdr3_aa: ASSQNVPGTAENIQY

v_call: TRBV6-5
d_call: TRBD1
j_call: TRBJ1-5
cdr3_aa: ASSYRGTGGQPQH

v_call: TRBV24-1
d_call: -
j_call: TRBJ2-1
cdr3_aa: ATRPGHGLAAQF

v_call: TRBV9
d_call: -
j_call: TRBJ2-2
cdr3_aa: ASSRLGLTGELF

v_call: TRBV6-5
d_call: -
j_call: TRBJ2-3
cdr3_aa: ASSYVTGNTQY

v_call: TRBV10-2
d_call: TRBD1
j_call: TRBJ2-7
cdr3_aa: ASSAIRQRQGKEQY

v_call: TRBV12-5
d_call: -
j_call: TRBJ1-4
cdr3_aa: ASIAGNEKLF

v_call: TRBV7-2
d_call: TRBD1
j_call: TRBJ2-5
cdr3_aa: ASSSRTGRGETQY

v_call: TRBV6-5
d_call: -
j_call: TRBJ1-4
cdr3_aa: ASSRTPTNEKLF

v_call: TRBV4-3
d_call: -
j_call: TRBJ2-2
cdr3_aa: ASSQDDRYGDVRGIGLTGELF

v_call: TRBV12-3/TRBV12-4
d_call: -
j_call: TRBJ1-2
cdr3_aa: ASSLSWGSGYT

v_call: TRBV5-1
d_call: TRBD1
j_call: TRBJ2-7
cdr3_aa: ASSQDRGGLGGQY

v_call: TRBV4-1
d_call: TRBD1
j_call: TRBJ2-7
cdr3_aa: ASSQVWDSSYEQY

v_call: TRBV6-5
d_call: -
j_call: TRBJ2-5
cdr3_aa: ASNRGTQY

v_call: TRBV9
d_call: -
j_call: TRBJ1-2
cdr3_aa: ASSLSVGRANYGYT

v_call: TRBV6-5
d_call: TRBD2
j_call: TRBJ2-5
cdr3_aa: ASSYQLAGPGRETQY

v_call: TRBV2
d_call: -
j_call: TRBJ2-3
cdr3_aa: ASSEATAVFEDTQY

v_call: TRBV21-1
d_call: -
j_call: TRBJ2-4
cdr3_aa: ASSKLATKNIQY

v_call: TRBV6-6
d_call: -
j_call: TRBJ1-3
cdr3_aa: ASSYEVYSGNTIY

v_call: TRBV6-2/TRBV6-3
d_call: -
j_call: TRBJ2-7
cdr3_aa: ASSKEDEQY

v_call: TRBV7-9
d_call: -
j_call: TRBJ2-1
cdr3_aa: ASSGRPGVLF

v_call: TRBV25-1
d_call: -
j_call: TRBJ2-5
cdr3_aa: ASRGGGTQY

v_call: TRBV12-3/TRBV12-4
d_call: -
j_call: TRBJ1-2
cdr3_aa: ASSPGVLLDGYT

v_call: TRBV12-3/TRBV12-4
d_call: -
j_call: TRBJ1-1
cdr3_aa: ASSFRTEAF

v_call: TRBV27
d_call: -
j_call: TRBJ1-4
cdr3_aa: ASSPPGEKLF

v_call: TRBV18
d_call: -
j_call: TRBJ2-3
cdr3_aa: ASSWYRDPTDTQY

v_call: TRBV12-3/TRBV12-4
d_call: TRBD2
j_call: TRBJ2-5
cdr3_aa: ASSLGAGVGQETQY

v_call: TRBV29-1
d_call: -
j_call: TRBJ2-1
cdr3_aa: SVPRYDEQF

v_call: TRBV4-3
d_call: TRBD2
j_call: TRBJ2-5
cdr3_aa: ASSPSSGGAWETQY